This T cell receptor (beta chain) was observed in a study of T cells in localized non-small cell lung cancer. In the case of this clone: Its antigen is unknown.

General observations from the study: A raised T cell density in blood coincided with lengthier overall survival. For the top 100 tumor clones, a median about 50 also appeared in adjacent lung. As only one tumor region underwent sequencing, heterogeneity remains possible. Uninvolved adjacent lung had the highest recorded T cell clonality, with tumor below it.

Sequencing was performed with immunoSEQ multiplex PCR; in TCRdb, only in-frame clones are kept and a portion is missing. The table has more than 12,000 clones, around 83% seen once. CDR1 SGHNT and CDR2 YYREEE come from the germline V gene (reference sequence). Trimming left V 2 bases short and J 6 bases short, with 12 bases between. The CDR3 covers 14 residues. This clonotype was obtained from a female donor over 55 with stage I squamous cell lung carcinoma. This sample comprised peripheral blood, obtained before any cancer treatment. V and J are TRBV5-4 and TRBJ2-1; D is unclear. The CDR3 region has the DNA TGTGCCAGCAGCTTCCGCCGGGCAAGCAATGAGCAGTTCTTC. Protein sequence: CASSFRRASNEQFF. Full variable domain (outside the CDR3, taken from reference TRBV5-4 and TRBJ2-1): ETGVTQSPTHLIKTRGQQVTLRCSSQSGHNTVSWYQQALGQGPQFIFQYYREEENGRGNFPPRFSGLQFPNYSSELNVNALELDDSALYLCASSFRRASNEQFFGPGTRLTVL.